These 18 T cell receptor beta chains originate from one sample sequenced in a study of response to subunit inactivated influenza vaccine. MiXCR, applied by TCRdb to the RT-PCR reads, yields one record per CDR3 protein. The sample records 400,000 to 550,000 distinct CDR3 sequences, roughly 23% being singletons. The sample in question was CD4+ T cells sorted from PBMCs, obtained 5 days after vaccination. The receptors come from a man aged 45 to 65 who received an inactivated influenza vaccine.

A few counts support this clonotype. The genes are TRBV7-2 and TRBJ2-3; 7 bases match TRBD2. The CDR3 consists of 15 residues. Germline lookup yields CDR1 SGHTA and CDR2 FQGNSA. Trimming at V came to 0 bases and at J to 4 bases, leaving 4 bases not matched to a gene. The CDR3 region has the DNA TGTGCCAGCAGCTTAGCTGGGGGAGGGGCAGATACGCAGTATTTT. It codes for CASSLAGGGADTQYF.

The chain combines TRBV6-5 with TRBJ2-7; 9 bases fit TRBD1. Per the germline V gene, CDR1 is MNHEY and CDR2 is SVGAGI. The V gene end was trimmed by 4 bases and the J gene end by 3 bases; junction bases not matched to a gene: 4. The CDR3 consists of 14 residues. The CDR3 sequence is CASSSQTGGYEQYF. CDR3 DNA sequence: TGTGCCAGCAGTTCCCAGACAGGGGGCTACGAGCAGTACTTC.

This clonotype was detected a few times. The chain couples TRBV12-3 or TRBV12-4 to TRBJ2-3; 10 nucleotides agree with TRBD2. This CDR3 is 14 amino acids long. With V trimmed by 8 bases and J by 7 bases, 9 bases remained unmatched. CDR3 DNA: TGTGCCAGCGGTCGGCCTAGCGGGGGCCATACGCAGTATTTT. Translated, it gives CASGRPSGGHTQYF.

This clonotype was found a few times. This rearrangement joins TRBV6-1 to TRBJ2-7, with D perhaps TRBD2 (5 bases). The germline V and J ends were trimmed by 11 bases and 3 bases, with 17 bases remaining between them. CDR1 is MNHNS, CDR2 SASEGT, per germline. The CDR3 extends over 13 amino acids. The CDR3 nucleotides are TGTGCCGCCTCCGCGGGTGGCGGCTACGAGCAGTACTTC. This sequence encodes CAASAGGGYEQYF.

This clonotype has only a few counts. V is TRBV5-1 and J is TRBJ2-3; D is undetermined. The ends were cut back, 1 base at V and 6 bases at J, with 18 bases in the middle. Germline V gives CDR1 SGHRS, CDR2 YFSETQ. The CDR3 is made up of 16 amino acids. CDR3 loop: CASSLQEPRLGDTQYF. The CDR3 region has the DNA TGCGCCAGCAGCTTGCAGGAACCTCGGCTCGGGGATACGCAGTATTTT. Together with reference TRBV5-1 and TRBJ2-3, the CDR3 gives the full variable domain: KAGVTQTPRYLIKTRGQQVTLSCSPISGHRSVSWYQQTPGQGLQFLFEYFSETQRNKGNFPGRFSGRQFSNSRSEMNVSTLELGDSALYLCASSLQEPRLGDTQYFGPGTRLTVL.

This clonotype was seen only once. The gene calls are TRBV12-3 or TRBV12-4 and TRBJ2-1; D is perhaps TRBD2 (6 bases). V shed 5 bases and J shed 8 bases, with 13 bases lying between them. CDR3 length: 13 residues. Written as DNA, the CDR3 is TGTGCCAGCAGTCGTGGGGGGTACGATGAGCAGTTCTTC. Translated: CASSRGGYDEQFF.

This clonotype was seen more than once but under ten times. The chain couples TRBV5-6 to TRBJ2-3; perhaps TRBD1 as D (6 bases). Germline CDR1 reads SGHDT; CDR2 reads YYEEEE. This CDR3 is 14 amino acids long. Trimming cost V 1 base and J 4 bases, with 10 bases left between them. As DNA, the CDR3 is TGTGCCAGCAGCTTGCGGACAGCTCCAGATACGCAGTATTTT. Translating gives CASSLRTAPDTQYF.

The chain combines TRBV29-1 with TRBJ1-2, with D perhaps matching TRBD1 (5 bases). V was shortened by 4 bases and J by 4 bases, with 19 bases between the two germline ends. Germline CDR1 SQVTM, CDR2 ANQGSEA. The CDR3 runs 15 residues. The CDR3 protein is CSVGAGRRISYGYTF. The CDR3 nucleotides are TGCAGCGTTGGTGCAGGGAGAAGGATATCCTATGGCTACACCTTC.

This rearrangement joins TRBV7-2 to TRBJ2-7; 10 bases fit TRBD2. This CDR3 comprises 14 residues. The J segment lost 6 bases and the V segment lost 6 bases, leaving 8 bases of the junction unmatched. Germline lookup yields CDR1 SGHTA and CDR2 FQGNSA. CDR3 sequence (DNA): TGTGCCAGCAGGCAAGCGGGAGGGCCGGTCGAGCAGTACTTC. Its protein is CASRQAGGPVEQYF.

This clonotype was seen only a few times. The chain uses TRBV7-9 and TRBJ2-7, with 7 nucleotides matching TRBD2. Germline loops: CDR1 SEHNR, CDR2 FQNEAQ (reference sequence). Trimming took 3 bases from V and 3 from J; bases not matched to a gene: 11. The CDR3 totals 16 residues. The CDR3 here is CASSLGGRRGGYEQYF. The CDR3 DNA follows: TGTGCCAGCAGCTTGGGGGGAAGGCGCGGGGGCTACGAGCAGTACTTC.

The CDR3 coding sequence is TGCAGCGTTTATGAGCCGGGTCGGGCTGGGGCCAACGTCCTGACTTTC. It codes for CSVYEPGRAGANVLTF. The rearrangement uses TRBV29-1 and TRBJ2-6; D unresolved. Germline CDR1 reads SQVTM; CDR2 reads ANQGSEA. V lost 5 bases, J lost 2 bases, and 16 bases lay in between. This CDR3 has 16 amino acids.

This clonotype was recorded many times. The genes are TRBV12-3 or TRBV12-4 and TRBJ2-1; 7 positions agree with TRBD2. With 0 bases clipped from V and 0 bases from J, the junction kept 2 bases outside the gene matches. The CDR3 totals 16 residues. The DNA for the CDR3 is TGTGCCAGCAGTTTAGCTGGGGGGGGCTCCTACAATGAGCAGTTCTTC. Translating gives CASSLAGGGSYNEQFF.

The CDR3 bases are TGTGCCAGCGCCCCCGTAAGGTACACCGGGGAGCTGTTTTTT. It encodes CASAPVRYTGELFF. This chain connects TRBV12-3 or TRBV12-4 to TRBJ2-2; no reliable D call. With 8 bases removed from V and 3 bases from J, the gap between germline ends came to 13 bases. This CDR3 is 14 amino acids long.

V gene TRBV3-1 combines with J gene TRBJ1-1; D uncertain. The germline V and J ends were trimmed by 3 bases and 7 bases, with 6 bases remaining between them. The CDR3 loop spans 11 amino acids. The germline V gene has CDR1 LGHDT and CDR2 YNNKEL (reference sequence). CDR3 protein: CASSHTDEAFF. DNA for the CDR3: TGTGCCAGCAGCCATACAGATGAAGCTTTCTTT.

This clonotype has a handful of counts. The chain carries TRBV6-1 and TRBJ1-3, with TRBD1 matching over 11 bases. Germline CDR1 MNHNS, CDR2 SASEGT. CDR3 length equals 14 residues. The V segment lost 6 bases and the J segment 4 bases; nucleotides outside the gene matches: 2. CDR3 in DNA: TGTGCCAGCAGGGGACAGGGGGGCGGAAACACCATATATTTT. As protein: CASRGQGGGNTIYF.

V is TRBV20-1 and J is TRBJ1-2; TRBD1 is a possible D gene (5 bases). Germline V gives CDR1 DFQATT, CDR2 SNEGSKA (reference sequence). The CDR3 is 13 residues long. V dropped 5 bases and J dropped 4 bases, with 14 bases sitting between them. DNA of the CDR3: TGCAGTGCTGGGACCCTCTATGGCTATGGCTACACCTTC. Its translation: CSAGTLYGYGYTF.

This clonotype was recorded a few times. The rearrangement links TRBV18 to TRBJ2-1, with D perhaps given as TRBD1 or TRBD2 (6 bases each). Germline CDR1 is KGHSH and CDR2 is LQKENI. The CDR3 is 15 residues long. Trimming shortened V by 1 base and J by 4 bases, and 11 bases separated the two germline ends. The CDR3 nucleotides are TGTGCCAGCTCACCACGGGCGGGACATTACAATGAGCAGTTCTTC. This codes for CASSPRAGHYNEQFF.

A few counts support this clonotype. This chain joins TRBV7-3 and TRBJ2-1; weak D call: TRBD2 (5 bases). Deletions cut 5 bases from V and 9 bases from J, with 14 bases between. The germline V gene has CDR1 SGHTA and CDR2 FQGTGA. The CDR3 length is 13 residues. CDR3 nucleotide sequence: TGTGCCAGCAGCCTCGGGTTGGGAGCTGAGCAGTTCTTC. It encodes CASSLGLGAEQFF.